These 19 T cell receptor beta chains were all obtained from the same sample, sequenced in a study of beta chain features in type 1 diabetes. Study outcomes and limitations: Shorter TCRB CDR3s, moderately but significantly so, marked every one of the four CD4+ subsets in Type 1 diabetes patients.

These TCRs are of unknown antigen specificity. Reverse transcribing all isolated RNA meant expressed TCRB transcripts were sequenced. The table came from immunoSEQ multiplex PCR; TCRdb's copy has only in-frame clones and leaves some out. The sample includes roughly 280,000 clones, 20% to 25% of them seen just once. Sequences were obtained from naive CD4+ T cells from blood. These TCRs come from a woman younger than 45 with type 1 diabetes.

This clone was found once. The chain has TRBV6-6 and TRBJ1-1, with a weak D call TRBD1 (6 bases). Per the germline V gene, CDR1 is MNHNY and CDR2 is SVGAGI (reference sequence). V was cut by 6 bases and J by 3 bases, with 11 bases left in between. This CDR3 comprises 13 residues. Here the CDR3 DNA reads TGTGCCAGCAGAGGCAGGGGACACACTGAAGCTTTCTTT. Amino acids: CASRGRGHTEAFF.

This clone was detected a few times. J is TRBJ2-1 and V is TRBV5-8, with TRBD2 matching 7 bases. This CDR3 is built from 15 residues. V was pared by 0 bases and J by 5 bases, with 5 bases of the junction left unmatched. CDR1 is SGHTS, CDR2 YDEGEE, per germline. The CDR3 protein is CASSLGLASHNEQFF. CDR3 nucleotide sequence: TGTGCCAGCAGCTTGGGACTAGCTTCCCACAATGAGCAGTTCTTC.

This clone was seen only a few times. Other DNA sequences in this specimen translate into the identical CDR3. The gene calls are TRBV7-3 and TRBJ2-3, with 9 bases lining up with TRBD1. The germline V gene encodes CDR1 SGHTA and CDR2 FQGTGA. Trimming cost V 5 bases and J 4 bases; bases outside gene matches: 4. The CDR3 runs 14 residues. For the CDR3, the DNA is TGTGCCAGCAGCCGGGACAGGGAAGCAGATACGCAGTATTTT. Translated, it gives CASSRDREADTQYF.

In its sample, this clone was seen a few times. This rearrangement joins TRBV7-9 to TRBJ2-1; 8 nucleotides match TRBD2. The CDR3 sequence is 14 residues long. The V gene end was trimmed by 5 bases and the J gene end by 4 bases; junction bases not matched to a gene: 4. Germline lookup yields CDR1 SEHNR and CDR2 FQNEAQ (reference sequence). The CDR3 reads CASSPLAEYNEQFF. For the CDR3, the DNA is TGTGCCAGCAGCCCACTAGCGGAATACAATGAGCAGTTCTTC.

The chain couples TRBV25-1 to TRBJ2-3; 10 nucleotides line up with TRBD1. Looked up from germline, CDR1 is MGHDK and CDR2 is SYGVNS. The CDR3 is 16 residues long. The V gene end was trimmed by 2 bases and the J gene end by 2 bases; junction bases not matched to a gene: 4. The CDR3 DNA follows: TGTGCCAGCAGTGAAGCCGGGACAGGGGACACAGATACGCAGTATTTT. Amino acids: CASSEAGTGDTDTQYF.

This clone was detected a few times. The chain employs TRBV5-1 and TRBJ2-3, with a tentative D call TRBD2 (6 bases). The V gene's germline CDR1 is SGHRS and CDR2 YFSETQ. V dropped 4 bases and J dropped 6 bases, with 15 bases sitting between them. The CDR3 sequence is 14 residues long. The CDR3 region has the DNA TGCGCCAGCAGCGAACCCGGGACTGCTGATACGCAGTATTTT. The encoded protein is CASSEPGTADTQYF.

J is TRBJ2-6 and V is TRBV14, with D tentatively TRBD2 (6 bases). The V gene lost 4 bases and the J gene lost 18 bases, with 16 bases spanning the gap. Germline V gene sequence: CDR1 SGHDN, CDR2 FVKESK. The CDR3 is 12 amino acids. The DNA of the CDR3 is TGTGCCAGCAGCCCGCCGGGAGTTTTGGAGACTTTC. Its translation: CASSPPGVLETF.

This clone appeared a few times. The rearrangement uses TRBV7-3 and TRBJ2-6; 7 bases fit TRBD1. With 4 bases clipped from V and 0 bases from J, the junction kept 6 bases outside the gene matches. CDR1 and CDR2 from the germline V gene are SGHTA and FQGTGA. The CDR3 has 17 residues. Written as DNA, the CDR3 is TGTGCCAGCAGCTCGGGGACAGCCGTCTCTGGGGCCAACGTCCTGACTTTC. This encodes CASSSGTAVSGANVLTF.

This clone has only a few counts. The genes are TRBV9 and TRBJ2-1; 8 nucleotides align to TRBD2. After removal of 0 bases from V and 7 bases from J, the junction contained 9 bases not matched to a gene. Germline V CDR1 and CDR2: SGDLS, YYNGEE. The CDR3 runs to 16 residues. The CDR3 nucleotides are TGTGCCAGCAGCGTAGTGGGCCTAGCGGGTTTGAATGAGCAGTTCTTC. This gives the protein CASSVVGLAGLNEQFF.

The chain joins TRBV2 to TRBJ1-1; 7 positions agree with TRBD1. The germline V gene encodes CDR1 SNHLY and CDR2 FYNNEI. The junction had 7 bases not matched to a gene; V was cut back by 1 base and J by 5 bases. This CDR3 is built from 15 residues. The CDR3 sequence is CASSEGNRGRTEAFF. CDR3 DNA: TGTGCCAGCAGTGAAGGTAACAGGGGCCGAACTGAAGCTTTCTTT.

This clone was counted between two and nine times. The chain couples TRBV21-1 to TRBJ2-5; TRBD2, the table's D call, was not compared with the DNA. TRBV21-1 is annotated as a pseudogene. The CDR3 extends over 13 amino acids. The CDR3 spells CASSPPIQETQYF. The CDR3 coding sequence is TGTGCCAGCAGTCCCCCTATCCAAGAGACCCAGTACTTC.

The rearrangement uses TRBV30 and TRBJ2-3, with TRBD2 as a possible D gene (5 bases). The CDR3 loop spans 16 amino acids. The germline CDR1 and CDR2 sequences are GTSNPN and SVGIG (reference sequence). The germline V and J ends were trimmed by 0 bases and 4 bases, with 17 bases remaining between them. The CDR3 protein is CAWSVGLQLGSDTQYF. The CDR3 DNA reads TGTGCCTGGAGTGTCGGACTCCAGCTTGGGTCAGATACGCAGTATTTT.

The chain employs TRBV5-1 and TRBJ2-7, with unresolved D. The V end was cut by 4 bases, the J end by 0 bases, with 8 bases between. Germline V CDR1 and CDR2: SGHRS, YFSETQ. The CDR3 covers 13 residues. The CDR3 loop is CASSPSGSYEQYF. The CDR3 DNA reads TGCGCCAGCAGCCCATCCGGCTCCTACGAGCAGTACTTC.

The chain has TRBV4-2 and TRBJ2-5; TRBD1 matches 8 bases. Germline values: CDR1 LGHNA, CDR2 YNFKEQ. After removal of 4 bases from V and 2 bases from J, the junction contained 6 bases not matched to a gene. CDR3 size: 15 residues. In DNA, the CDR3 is TGTGCCAGCAGCCCCAGACAGGGGACGCAAGAGACCCAGTACTTC. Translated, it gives CASSPRQGTQETQYF.

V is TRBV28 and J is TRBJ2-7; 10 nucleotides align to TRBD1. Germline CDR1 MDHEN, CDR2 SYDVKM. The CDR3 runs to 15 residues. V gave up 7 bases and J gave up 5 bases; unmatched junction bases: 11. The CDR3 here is CASTSERTGGDEQYF. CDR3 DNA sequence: TGTGCCAGCACTAGTGAGAGGACAGGGGGTGACGAGCAGTACTTC.

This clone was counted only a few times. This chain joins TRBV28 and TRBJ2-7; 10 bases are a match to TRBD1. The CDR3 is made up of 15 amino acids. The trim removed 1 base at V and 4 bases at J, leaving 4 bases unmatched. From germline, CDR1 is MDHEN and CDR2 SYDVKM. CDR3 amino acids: CASSLSGTGVYEQYF. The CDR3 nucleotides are TGTGCCAGCAGTTTATCCGGGACAGGGGTATACGAGCAGTACTTC.

CDR3 sequence: CASSQWGQLGEQYF. The CDR3 nucleotides read TGTGCCAGCAGCCAATGGGGACAGCTAGGCGAGCAGTACTTC. V gene TRBV4-2 combines with J gene TRBJ2-7; TRBD1 agrees at 7 bases. The germline V gene has CDR1 LGHNA and CDR2 YNFKEQ. The CDR3 is 14 amino acids. With 2 bases clipped from V and 6 bases from J, the junction kept 7 bases outside the gene matches.

CDR3 coding DNA: TGCAGCGTTGCCTCCCTAGCGGGAGGGCCTCGTGAGCAGTTCTTC. Translating it yields CSVASLAGGPREQFF. The chain couples TRBV29-1 to TRBJ2-1; 12 bases fit TRBD2. Germline V CDR1 and CDR2: SQVTM, ANQGSEA. Trimming took 4 bases from V and 9 from J; bases not matched to a gene: 10. The CDR3 is 15 amino acids.

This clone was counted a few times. CDR3 loop: CASSLDWQKNTEAFF. DNA of the CDR3: TGTGCCAGCAGCTTAGATTGGCAGAAGAACACTGAAGCTTTCTTT. This chain uses TRBV7-9 with TRBJ1-1; D unclear. V was cut by 1 base and J by 1 base, with 10 bases left in between. Germline V gene lookup returns CDR1 SEHNR and CDR2 FQNEAQ (reference sequence). The CDR3 extends over 15 amino acids.